Listed below are T cell receptor beta chains from one sample, sequenced in a study of blood T cell repertoires in COVID-19. The data were produced by immunoSEQ multiplex PCR, yet TCRdb's version contains in-frame clones alone and is incomplete. The data contain roughly 150,000 clones, under 90% of them singletons. Sample: peripheral blood. These receptor sequences come from a woman older than 75 with active or convalescent COVID-19. Both conserved end residues are part of each CDR3. The D gene is left open where the match is weak. Part of the rows lack a size; the others show once, few, many or a class for expanded clones.

D gene | J gene | V gene | clone size | CDR3 protein | CDR3 DNA
TRBD1 | TRBJ1-2 | TRBV2 | - | CASSWDRRSYGYTF | TGTGCCAGCAGTTGGGACAGGCGATCCTATGGCTACACCTTC
- | TRBJ1-5 | TRBV7-8 | - | CASSRAGQPQHF | TGTGCCAGCAGCCGTGCGGGGCAGCCCCAGCATTTT
- | TRBJ2-7 | TRBV7-3 | - | CASSLNNHGEQYF | TGTGCCAGCAGCTTAAACAATCATGGCGAGCAGTACTTC
- | TRBJ2-1 | TRBV21-1 | - | CASSIRGYNEQFF | TGTGCCAGCAGCATCAGAGGGTATAATGAGCAGTTCTTC
- | TRBJ2-2 | TRBV15 | - | CATSRDFGAGELFF | -
TRBD1 | TRBJ1-4 | TRBV19 | - | CATRETGNYEKLFF | TGTGCCACCCGGGAGACAGGGAATTATGAAAAACTGTTTTTT
TRBD1 | TRBJ2-3 | TRBV20-1 | - | CSASGQGASDTQYF | TGCAGTGCTAGTGGACAGGGGGCATCAGATACGCAGTATTTT
- | TRBJ2-5 | TRBV12-3/TRBV12-4 | - | CASSSSETQYF | -
TRBD2 | TRBJ2-1 | TRBV12-3/TRBV12-4 | - | CAITTSGRAQQFF | TGTGCCATTACGACTAGCGGGAGGGCCCAGCAGTTCTTC
- | TRBJ2-5 | TRBV5-1 | - | CASSFGGIEETQYF | TGCGCCAGCAGCTTCGGAGGGATCGAAGAGACCCAGTACTTC
TRBD2 | TRBJ2-2 | TRBV7-9 | - | CASSRPSGTNTGELFF | TGTGCCAGCTCCCGCCCTAGCGGGACGAACACCGGGGAGCTGTTTTTT
TRBD1 | TRBJ2-2 | TRBV7-3 | - | CASSWPGQSATGELFF | TGTGCCAGCAGCTGGCCGGGACAGAGTGCCACCGGGGAGCTGTTTTTT
TRBD2 | TRBJ2-2 | TRBV28 | - | CASSWGLAATGELFF | TGTGCCAGCAGTTGGGGACTAGCGGCCACCGGGGAGCTGTTTTTT
- | TRBJ1-3 | TRBV28 | - | CASSSVNTIYF | TGTGCCAGCAGCTCAGTGAACACCATATATTTT
- | TRBJ1-2 | TRBV11-1 | - | CASSSPLTRGNYGYTF | TGTGCCAGCAGCTCCCCTTTAACGAGAGGGAACTATGGCTACACCTTC
TRBD2 | TRBJ2-2 | TRBV5-1 | - | CASSLGLAVAGELFF | TGCGCCAGCAGCTTGGGACTAGCTGTGGCCGGGGAGCTGTTTTTT
TRBD1 | TRBJ1-4 | TRBV28 | - | CASSRDRVWPKLFF | TGTGCCAGCAGTCGGGACAGGGTTTGGCCAAAACTGTTTTTT
- | TRBJ1-3 | TRBV28 | - | CASSLFRSPSSGNTIYF | TGTGCCAGCAGTTTATTTCGGAGCCCTAGCTCTGGAAACACCATATATTTT
TRBD2 | TRBJ2-1 | TRBV19 | - | CASSQGLAGGYNEQFF | TGTGCCAGTAGCCAGGGACTAGCGGGAGGTTACAATGAGCAGTTCTTC
TRBD1 | TRBJ2-1 | TRBV7-9 | - | CASSLGTGDEQFF | TGTGCCAGCAGCTTAGGGACAGGGGATGAGCAGTTCTTC
- | TRBJ1-1 | TRBV6-4 | - | CASSDSAGEDTEAFF | TGTGCCAGCAGTGACTCGGCTGGGGAGGACACTGAAGCTTTCTTT
TRBD1 | TRBJ1-4 | TRBV29-1 | - | CSAGDRGQKLFF | TGCAGCGCTGGGGACAGAGGGCAAAAACTGTTTTTT
TRBD1 | TRBJ1-1 | TRBV2 | - | CASSPDRVTPEAFF | TGTGCCAGCAGCCCAGACAGGGTTACGCCTGAAGCTTTCTTT
- | TRBJ1-2 | TRBV15 | once | CATSRDLGAYGYTF | TGTGCCACCAGCAGAGATCTGGGGGCCTATGGCTACACCTTC
- | TRBJ2-7 | TRBV6-5 | - | CASPPRTALSNEQYF | TGTGCCAGCCCCCCCCGGACAGCCCTTTCCAACGAGCAGTACTTC
TRBD1 | TRBJ1-2 | TRBV9 | - | CASSVAAGTGAYGYTF | TGTGCCAGCAGCGTAGCGGCCGGGACAGGGGCCTATGGCTACACCTTC
TRBD1 | TRBJ2-3 | TRBV4-1 | once | CASSQDGQGDTQYF | TGCGCCAGCAGCCAAGATGGACAGGGGGATACGCAGTATTTT
- | TRBJ1-1 | TRBV27 | - | CASSWGENTEAFF | TGTGCCAGCAGTTGGGGGGAGAACACTGAAGCTTTCTTT
- | TRBJ1-6 | TRBV3-1/TRBV3-2 | - | CASTQGGGVGSPLHF | TGTGCCAGCACCCAAGGAGGGGGGGTAGGTTCACCCCTCCACTTT
- | TRBJ2-7 | TRBV5-4 | - | CASSLEVTGYEQYF | TGTGCCAGCAGCTTGGAAGTAACGGGGTACGAGCAGTACTTC
- | TRBJ2-3 | TRBV24-1 | - | CATSADVAQDTQYF | TGTGCCACCAGTGCCGACGTAGCGCAGGATACGCAGTATTTT
TRBD1 | TRBJ2-7 | TRBV10-1 | - | CASSESRQGNYEQYF | TGCGCCAGCAGTGAGTCCCGACAGGGAAACTACGAGCAGTACTTC
- | TRBJ1-4 | TRBV5-1 | - | CASSETGSTGEKLFF | TGCGCCAGCAGCGAAACAGGGTCAACCGGGGAAAAACTGTTTTTT
- | TRBJ1-5 | TRBV28 | - | CASSPRSGGNQPQHF | TGTGCCAGCAGTCCCCGATCAGGCGGCAATCAGCCCCAGCATTTT
TRBD2 | TRBJ2-1 | TRBV25-1 | - | CASSELLAASYNEQFF | TGTGCCAGCAGTGAATTACTAGCGGCATCCTACAATGAGCAGTTCTTC
TRBD2 | TRBJ2-5 | TRBV3-1/TRBV3-2 | - | CASSQTLAGVLQETQYF | TGTGCCAGCAGCCAAACCCTAGCGGGAGTATTACAAGAGACCCAGTACTTC
- | TRBJ1-5 | TRBV28 | few | CASSLYSNQPQHF | TGTGCCAGCAGTTTGTATAGCAATCAGCCCCAGCATTTT
TRBD1 | TRBJ2-4 | TRBV19 | - | CASSARTGGMNIQYF | TGTGCCAGTAGTGCACGGACAGGGGGTATGAACATTCAGTACTTC
- | TRBJ1-2 | TRBV25-1 | - | CASSEHGVPKDTSF | TGTGCCAGCAGTGAACACGGAGTACCGAAGGACACGAGCTTC
- | TRBJ1-3 | TRBV15 | - | CATSRGGSVDPYF | TGTGCCACCAGCAGAGGAGGGAGCGTAGACCCATATTTT
- | TRBJ2-7 | TRBV6-1 | - | CASSETRPGEQYF | TGTGCCAGCAGTGAAACCCGCCCCGGCGAGCAGTACTTC
- | TRBJ1-1 | TRBV3-1/TRBV3-2 | - | CASSQDSRQSVGAFF | TGTGCCAGCAGCCAAGATAGTCGACAGTCGGTCGGGGCTTTCTTT
- | TRBJ2-3 | TRBV19 | - | CASSIRESSTDTQYF | TGTGCCAGTAGTATACGGGAGTCTAGCACAGATACGCAGTATTTT
- | TRBJ2-7 | TRBV5-5 | - | CASSLSGVRYEQYF | TGTGCCAGCAGCTTGTCAGGGGTAAGATACGAGCAGTACTTC
- | TRBJ2-1 | TRBV7-3 | - | CASSARLVNEQFF | TGTGCCAGCAGCGCCCGACTAGTTAATGAGCAGTTCTTC
- | TRBJ1-1 | TRBV3-1/TRBV3-2 | - | CASSQLAAGEAFF | TGTGCCAGCAGCCAACTTGCGGCCGGTGAAGCTTTCTTT
TRBD1 | TRBJ1-1 | TRBV19 | - | CASSVGTATEAFF | TGTGCCAGTAGTGTAGGGACAGCTACTGAAGCTTTCTTT
- | TRBJ2-3 | TRBV6-5 | - | CASSSGFSTDTQYF | TGTGCCAGCAGCTCGGGTTTCAGCACAGATACGCAGTATTTT
- | TRBJ1-2 | TRBV5-1 | few | CASSLGQADYGYTF | TGCGCCAGCAGCTTGGGGCAGGCCGACTATGGCTACACCTTC
TRBD1 | TRBJ2-5 | TRBV29-1 | - | CSGDRGQETQYF | TGCAGCGGGGACAGGGGTCAAGAGACCCAGTACTTC
- | TRBJ2-2 | TRBV27 | - | CASSLVRTGELFF | TGTGCCAGCAGCCTAGTTCGCACCGGGGAGCTGTTTTTT
- | TRBJ1-3 | TRBV2 | - | CASGASGNTIYF | TGTGCCAGCGGGGCCTCTGGAAACACCATATATTTT
TRBD1 | TRBJ2-7 | TRBV5-1 | - | CASSLFSRTGPYEQYF | TGCGCCAGCAGCTTGTTTAGTAGGACAGGACCCTACGAGCAGTACTTC
TRBD1 | TRBJ1-6 | TRBV28 | - | CASSFVQGRSPLHF | TGTGCCAGCAGTTTCGTACAGGGGCGGTCACCCCTCCACTTT
- | TRBJ1-2 | TRBV5-6 | - | CASSLEPGSNYGYTF | TGTGCCAGCAGCTTGGAACCAGGGTCTAACTATGGCTACACCTTC
- | TRBJ2-2 | TRBV9 | - | CASSVGPGHTGELFF | TGTGCCAGCAGCGTAGGCCCAGGGCATACCGGGGAGCTGTTTTTT
TRBD1 | TRBJ2-7 | TRBV7-9 | - | CASSLVLSGTGSYEQYF | TGTGCCAGCAGCTTAGTACTCTCTGGGACAGGCTCCTACGAGCAGTACTTC
- | TRBJ1-3 | TRBV7-9 | - | CASSRYRVSGNTIYF | TGTGCCAGCAGCCGTTACAGGGTCTCTGGAAACACCATATATTTT
- | TRBJ1-2 | TRBV5-4 | - | CASSSRVPPSYGYTF | TGTGCCAGCAGCTCCAGGGTCCCCCCGTCCTATGGCTACACCTTC
- | TRBJ2-1 | TRBV19 | once | CASSIDGRSSYNEQFF | TGTGCCAGTAGTATAGATGGTCGGAGCTCCTACAATGAGCAGTTCTTC